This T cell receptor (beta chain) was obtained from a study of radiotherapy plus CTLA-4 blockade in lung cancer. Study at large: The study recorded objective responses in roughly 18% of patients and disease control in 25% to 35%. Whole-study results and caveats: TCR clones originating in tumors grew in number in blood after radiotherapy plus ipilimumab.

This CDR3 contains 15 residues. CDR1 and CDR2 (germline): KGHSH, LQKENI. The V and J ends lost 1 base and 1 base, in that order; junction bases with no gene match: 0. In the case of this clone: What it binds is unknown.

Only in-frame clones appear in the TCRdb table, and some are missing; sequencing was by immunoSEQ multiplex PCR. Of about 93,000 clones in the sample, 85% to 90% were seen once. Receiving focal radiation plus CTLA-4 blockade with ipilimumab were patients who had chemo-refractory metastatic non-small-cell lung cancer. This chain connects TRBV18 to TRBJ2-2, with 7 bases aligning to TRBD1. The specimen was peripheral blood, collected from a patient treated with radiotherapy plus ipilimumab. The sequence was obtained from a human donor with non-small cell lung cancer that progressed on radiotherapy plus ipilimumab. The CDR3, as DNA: TGTGCCAGCTCACCACGACAGGGGAACACCGGGGAGCTGTTTTTT. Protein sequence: CASSPRQGNTGELFF.